These T cell receptor beta chains were read from a single sample in a study of cytomegalovirus exposure and HLA in healthy donors. Sequenced by immunoSEQ multiplex PCR; TCRdb stores in-frame clones only, minus some. Here the sample spans more than 150,000 clones, 60% to 80% being singletons. The sequenced sample consisted of PBMCs. The receptor set was obtained from a male donor in good health and CMV-seronegative. Each CDR3 is given without its conserved first and last residue. The order of the fields is J gene, D gene, V gene, CDR3 protein. A D gene is named only where the DNA matches it firmly.

TRBJ2-7,NA,TRBV15,ATSDGDSYEQY
TRBJ1-2,NA,TRBV2,ASSPRTAYGYT
TRBJ1-2,NA,TRBV6-5,ASSPGNYGYT
TRBJ1-3,NA,TRBV5-8,ASSPGTDSGNTIY
TRBJ1-2,NA,TRBV4-1,ASSPLDNQGYT
TRBJ1-1,NA,TRBV10-3,AIRRTEGSEAF
TRBJ2-5,NA,TRBV28,ASSFSQRAETQY
TRBJ2-2,NA,TRBV30,AWNVGGIDTGELF
TRBJ1-5,TRBD1,TRBV28,ASSFEGTGTQPQH
TRBJ2-7,TRBD2,TRBV4-2,ASSQATSGGADEQY
TRBJ1-4,TRBD1,TRBV27,ASSTTGTGYEKLF
TRBJ2-1,TRBD2,TRBV30,AWSVGLAGNNEQF
TRBJ2-7,TRBD1,TRBV28,ASRGPGQGYEQY
TRBJ1-1,TRBD1,TRBV10-3,AISVSETGGADTEAF
TRBJ2-3,TRBD2,TRBV10-3,AISESRGGPDTQY
TRBJ1-2,NA,TRBV2,ASSEGPGNYGYT
TRBJ2-7,TRBD2,TRBV4-3,ASSQDRSLGGGPLYEQY
TRBJ2-1,TRBD2,TRBV7-2,ASSSRLSGGLSSYNEQF
TRBJ1-6,NA,TRBV5-1,ASSKGLDYNSPLH
TRBJ2-7,TRBD2,TRBV9,ASSRLAISSYEQY
TRBJ2-7,TRBD2,TRBV4-1,ASSHTGTSGSYEQY
TRBJ2-6,TRBD1,TRBV30,AWSVKGQGTLGAGANVLT
TRBJ1-5,NA,TRBV4-1,ASTPAGLGQPQH
TRBJ1-1,NA,TRBV11-1,ASTLRGGGTEAF
TRBJ2-2,TRBD2,TRBV5-6,ASSLFGTSGTGELF
TRBJ1-6,TRBD1,TRBV7-2,ASSLPGQWNSPLH
TRBJ1-2,NA,TRBV2,ASSEGTNYGYT
TRBJ1-2,NA,TRBV7-2,ASTLVGGRGYT
TRBJ2-1,TRBD2,TRBV29-1,SVEGRGAYNEQF
TRBJ2-2,NA,TRBV7-2,ASSPTPAITGELF
TRBJ2-7,NA,TRBV29-1,SVEGRTSYEQY
TRBJ1-2,NA,TRBV16,ASSPQGNDGYT
TRBJ2-2,TRBD2,TRBV11-2,ASSSWTSGTGELF
TRBJ2-5,TRBD2,TRBV10-3,AISESLAGAGGGTQY
TRBJ2-7,TRBD1,TRBV29-1,SVETGDYEQY
TRBJ2-2,TRBD1,TRBV13,ASSIQGTASNTGELF
TRBJ1-2,TRBD1,TRBV7-9,ASSLGRGLDYGYT
TRBJ1-6,TRBD1,TRBV19,ASSMGNRGPNSPLH
TRBJ2-5,NA,TRBV4-3,ASSQGVGRLQTQY
TRBJ1-1,NA,TRBV10-3,AITDGRGNTEAF
TRBJ2-1,TRBD2,TRBV27,ASSLGGSRAYNEQF
TRBJ1-2,TRBD1,TRBV30,AWSADRGLSGYT
TRBJ1-1,NA,TRBV4-3,ASSQVTGGGTEAF
TRBJ2-7,NA,TRBV27,ASSPQVGSSYEQY
TRBJ2-7,NA,TRBV13,ASSLGADSYEQY
TRBJ1-6,TRBD1,TRBV28,ASSSPKDRVNSPLH
TRBJ2-2,NA,TRBV2,ASRSYGTGELF
TRBJ1-2,NA,TRBV7-9,ASSHGGERANYGYT